These T cell receptor beta chains were read from a single sample in a study of neurological immune-mediated disorders. One entry per CDR3 protein, called by TCRdb with MiXCR from the 5' RACE reads. The data show some 54,000 distinct CDR3 sequences, with over 8.5% seen just once and approximately 7% held by the top ten. Specimen: PBMCs. The receptors here all came from a male donor with HTLV-1-associated myelopathy (HAM/TSP). Each CDR3 is given with its conserved first and last residue. Each record gives: V gene, J gene, D gene, clone size, CDR3 protein, CDR3 DNA. A D gene is named only where the DNA matches it firmly. Rows may omit the clone size; those that give it use once, few, many or a size class.

v_gene: TRBV5-1
j_gene: TRBJ1-5
d_gene: .
abundance: .
CDR3aa: CASIPEAQGSNQSQHF
CDR3nt: TGCGCCAGCATCCCCGAGGCGCAGGGTAGCAATCAGTCCCAGCATTTT

v_gene: TRBV5-1
j_gene: TRBJ2-5
d_gene: .
abundance: many
CDR3aa: CASSSTGDQETQYF
CDR3nt: TGCGCCAGCAGCTCTACAGGCGATCAAGAGACCCAGTACTTC

v_gene: TRBV19
j_gene: TRBJ1-5
d_gene: .
abundance: few
CDR3aa: CASSIVPLQPQHF
CDR3nt: TGTGCCAGTAGTATAGTCCCCTTGCAGCCCCAGCATTTT

v_gene: TRBV15
j_gene: TRBJ2-1
d_gene: .
abundance: many
CDR3aa: CATSRDLAYNEQFF
CDR3nt: TGTGCCACCAGCAGAGATTTGGCGTACAATGAGCAGTTCTTC

v_gene: TRBV5-5
j_gene: TRBJ2-7
d_gene: .
abundance: many
CDR3aa: CASSPTGYSYEQYF
CDR3nt: TGTGCCAGCAGCCCCACAGGTTACTCCTACGAGCAGTACTTC

v_gene: TRBV12-3/TRBV12-4
j_gene: TRBJ1-6
d_gene: .
abundance: many
CDR3aa: CASSFGTVNNSPLHF
CDR3nt: TGTGCCAGCAGTTTTGGGACCGTGAATAATTCACCCCTCCACTTT

v_gene: TRBV3-1
j_gene: TRBJ2-1
d_gene: TRBD1
abundance: many
CDR3aa: CASSQAGQGDISF
CDR3nt: TGTGCCAGCAGCCAAGCCGGACAGGGAGATATTTCCTTC

v_gene: TRBV12-3/TRBV12-4
j_gene: TRBJ2-2
d_gene: TRBD2
abundance: once
CDR3aa: CASRGLAGLTGELFF
CDR3nt: TGTGCCAGCAGGGGACTAGCGGGGTTAACCGGGGAGCTGTTTTTT

v_gene: TRBV5-6
j_gene: TRBJ2-5
d_gene: .
abundance: many
CDR3aa: CASSSLSEETQYF
CDR3nt: TGTGCCAGCAGCTCCTTATCGGAGGAGACCCAGTACTTC

v_gene: TRBV18
j_gene: TRBJ2-1
d_gene: TRBD2
abundance: .
CDR3aa: CASSPPSGRGEQFF
CDR3nt: TGTGCCAGCTCACCACCCTCAGGGAGGGGTGAGCAGTTCTTC

v_gene: TRBV15
j_gene: TRBJ2-5
d_gene: .
abundance: many
CDR3aa: CATSPRFRETQYF
CDR3nt: TGTGCCACCAGCCCTAGGTTCCGGGAGACCCAGTACTTC

v_gene: TRBV7-2
j_gene: TRBJ1-1
d_gene: .
abundance: many
CDR3aa: CASTNRWVNTEAFF
CDR3nt: TGTGCCAGCACCAACCGTTGGGTGAACACTGAAGCTTTCTTT

v_gene: TRBV5-6
j_gene: TRBJ2-1
d_gene: TRBD2
abundance: many
CDR3aa: CASSLWGGGNEQFF
CDR3nt: TGTGCCAGCAGCTTGTGGGGCGGGGGGAATGAGCAGTTCTTC

v_gene: TRBV5-1
j_gene: TRBJ2-1
d_gene: .
abundance: many
CDR3aa: CASSYELVNEQFF
CDR3nt: TGCGCCAGCAGCTACGAGTTGGTGAATGAGCAGTTCTTC

v_gene: TRBV18
j_gene: TRBJ2-1
d_gene: .
abundance: .
CDR3aa: CASSEGAIDEQFF
CDR3nt: TGTGCCAGCTCAGAAGGGGCTATTGATGAGCAGTTCTTC

v_gene: TRBV18
j_gene: TRBJ1-3
d_gene: TRBD1
abundance: many
CDR3aa: CASSQRDSHQGNTIYF
CDR3nt: TGTGCCAGCTCACAACGGGACAGTCATCAGGGAAACACCATATATTTT

v_gene: TRBV20-1
j_gene: TRBJ1-1
d_gene: TRBD1
abundance: many
CDR3aa: CSARDDRQGRHTEAFF
CDR3nt: TGCAGTGCTAGAGACGATAGACAGGGGAGGCACACTGAAGCTTTCTTT

v_gene: TRBV5-1
j_gene: TRBJ2-2
d_gene: .
abundance: many
CDR3aa: CASSLDRATGELFF
CDR3nt: TGCGCCAGCAGCTTGGACAGGGCGACCGGGGAGCTGTTTTTT

v_gene: TRBV9
j_gene: TRBJ2-1
d_gene: .
abundance: many
CDR3aa: CASSVGAYPENEQFF
CDR3nt: TGTGCCAGCAGCGTAGGGGCCTACCCAGAGAATGAGCAGTTCTTC

v_gene: TRBV5-1
j_gene: TRBJ2-6
d_gene: TRBD1
abundance: .
CDR3aa: CASHLGQGASGANVLTF
CDR3nt: TGCGCCAGCCATTTAGGCCAGGGGGCATCTGGGGCCAACGTCCTGACTTTC